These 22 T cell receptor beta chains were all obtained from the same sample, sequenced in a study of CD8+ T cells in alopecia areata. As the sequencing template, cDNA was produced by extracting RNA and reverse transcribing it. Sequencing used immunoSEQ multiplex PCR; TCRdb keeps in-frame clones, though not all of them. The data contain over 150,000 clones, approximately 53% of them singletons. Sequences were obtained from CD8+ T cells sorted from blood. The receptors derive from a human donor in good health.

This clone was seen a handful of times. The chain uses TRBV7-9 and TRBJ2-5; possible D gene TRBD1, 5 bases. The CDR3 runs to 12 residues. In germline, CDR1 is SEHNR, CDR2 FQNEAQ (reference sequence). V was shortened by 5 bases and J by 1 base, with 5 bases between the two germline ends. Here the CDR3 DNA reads TGTGCCAGCAGCGACAGCCAAGAGACCCAGTACTTC. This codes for CASSDSQETQYF.

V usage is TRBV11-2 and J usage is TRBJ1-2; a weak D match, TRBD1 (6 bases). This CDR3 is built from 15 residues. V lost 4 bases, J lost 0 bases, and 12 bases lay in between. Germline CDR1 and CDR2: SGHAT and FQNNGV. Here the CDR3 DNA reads TGTGCCAGCAGCTCCGGGGGCTATTCTAACTATGGCTACACCTTC. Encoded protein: CASSSGGYSNYGYTF. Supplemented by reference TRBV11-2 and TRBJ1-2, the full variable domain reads EAGVAQSPRYKIIEKRQSVAFWCNPISGHATLYWYQQILGQGPKLLIQFQNNGVVDDSQLPKDRFSAERLKGVDSTLKIQPAKLEDSAVYLCASSSGGYSNYGYTFGSGTRLTVV.

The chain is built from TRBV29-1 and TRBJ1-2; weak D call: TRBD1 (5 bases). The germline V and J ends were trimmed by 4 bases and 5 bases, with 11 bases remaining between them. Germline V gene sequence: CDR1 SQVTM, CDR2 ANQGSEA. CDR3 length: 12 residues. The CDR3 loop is CSVGGVEYGYTF. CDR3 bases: TGCAGCGTTGGAGGGGTCGAGTATGGCTACACCTTC.

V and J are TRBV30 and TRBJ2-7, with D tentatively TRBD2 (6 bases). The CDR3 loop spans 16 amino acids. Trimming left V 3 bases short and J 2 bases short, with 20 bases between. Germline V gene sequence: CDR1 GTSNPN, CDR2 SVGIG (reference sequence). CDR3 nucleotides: TGTGCCTGGAGGCGAACGGGAGACACTAGGGCCTACGAGCAGTACTTC. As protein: CAWRRTGDTRAYEQYF.

CDR3 nucleotides: TGTGCCAGCAGCTCGGTGGGGAACGGCTACACCTTC. This encodes CASSSVGNGYTF. This chain links TRBV14 with TRBJ1-2; D gene ambiguous. The length of the CDR3 is 12 residues. Germline CDR1 is SGHDN and CDR2 is FVKESK. The germline V and J ends were trimmed by 5 bases and 8 bases, with 12 bases remaining between them.

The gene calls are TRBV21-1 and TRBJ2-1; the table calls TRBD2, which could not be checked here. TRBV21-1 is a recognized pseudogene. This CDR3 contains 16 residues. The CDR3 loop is CASSKVPSGGRNEQFF. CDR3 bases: TGTGCCAGCAGCAAAGTCCCTAGCGGGGGAAGGAATGAGCAGTTCTTC.

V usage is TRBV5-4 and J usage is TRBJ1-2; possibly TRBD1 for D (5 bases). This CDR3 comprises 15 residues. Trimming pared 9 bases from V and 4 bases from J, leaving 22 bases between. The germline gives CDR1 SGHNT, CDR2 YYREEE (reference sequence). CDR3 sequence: CATSSGPLSLYGYTF. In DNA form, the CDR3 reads TGTGCCACTTCTTCGGGACCCTTATCCCTCTATGGCTACACCTTC.

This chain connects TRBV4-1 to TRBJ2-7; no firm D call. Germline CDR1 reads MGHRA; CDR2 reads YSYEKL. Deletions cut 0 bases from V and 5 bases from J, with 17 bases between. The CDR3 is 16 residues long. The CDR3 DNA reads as TGCGCCAGCAGCCAAGAGCCCGAGACCTTATGGAACGAGCAGTACTTC. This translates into CASSQEPETLWNEQYF.

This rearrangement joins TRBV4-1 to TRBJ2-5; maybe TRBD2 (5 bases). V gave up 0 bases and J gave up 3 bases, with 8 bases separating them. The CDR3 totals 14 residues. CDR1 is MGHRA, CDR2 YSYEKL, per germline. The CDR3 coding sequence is TGCGCCAGCAGCCAAGAGGCAGCGGAAGAGACCCAGTACTTC. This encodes CASSQEAAEETQYF.

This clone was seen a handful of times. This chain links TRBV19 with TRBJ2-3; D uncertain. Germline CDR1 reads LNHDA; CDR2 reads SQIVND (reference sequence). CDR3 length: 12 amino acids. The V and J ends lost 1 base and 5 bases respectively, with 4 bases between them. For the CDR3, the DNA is TGTGCCAGTAGTATAGGTGGAGATACGCAGTATTTT. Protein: CASSIGGDTQYF.

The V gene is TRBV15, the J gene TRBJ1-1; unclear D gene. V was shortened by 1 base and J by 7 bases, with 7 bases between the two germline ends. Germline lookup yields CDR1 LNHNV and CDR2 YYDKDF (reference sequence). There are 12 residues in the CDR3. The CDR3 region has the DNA TGTGCCACCAGCAGAGGGACGGTTGAAGCTTTCTTT. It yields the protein CATSRGTVEAFF.

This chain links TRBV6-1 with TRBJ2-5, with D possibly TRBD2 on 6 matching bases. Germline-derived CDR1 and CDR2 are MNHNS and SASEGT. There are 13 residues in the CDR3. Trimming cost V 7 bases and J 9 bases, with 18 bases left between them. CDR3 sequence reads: CASTLLGDWAQYF. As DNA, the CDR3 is TGTGCCAGCACCCTACTTGGGGACTGGGCCCAGTACTTC.

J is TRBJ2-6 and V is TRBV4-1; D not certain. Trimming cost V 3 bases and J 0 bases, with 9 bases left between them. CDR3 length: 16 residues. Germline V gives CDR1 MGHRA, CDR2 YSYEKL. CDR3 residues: CASSQVESSGANVLTF. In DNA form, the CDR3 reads TGCGCCAGCAGCCAGGTCGAGTCCTCTGGGGCCAACGTCCTGACTTTC.

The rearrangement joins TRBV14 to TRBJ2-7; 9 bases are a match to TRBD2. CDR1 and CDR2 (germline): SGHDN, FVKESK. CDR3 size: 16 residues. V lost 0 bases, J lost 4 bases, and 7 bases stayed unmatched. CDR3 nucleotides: TGTGCCAGCAGCCAAGATGGGCTAGCGGGAAAATACGAGCAGTACTTC. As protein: CASSQDGLAGKYEQYF.

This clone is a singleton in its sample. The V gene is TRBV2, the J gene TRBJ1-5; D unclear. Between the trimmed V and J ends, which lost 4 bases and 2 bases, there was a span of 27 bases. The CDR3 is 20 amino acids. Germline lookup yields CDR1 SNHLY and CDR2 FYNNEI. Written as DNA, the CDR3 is TGTGCCAGCAGTGCAGACACTAGGCCCCGTACCTCCAGTGGCAATCAGCCCCAGCATTTT. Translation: CASSADTRPRTSSGNQPQHF. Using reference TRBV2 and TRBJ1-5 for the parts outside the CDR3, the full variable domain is EPEVTQTPSHQVTQMGQEVILRCVPISNHLYFYWYRQILGQKVEFLVSFYNNEISEKSEIFDDQFSVERPDGSNFTLKIRSTKLEDSAMYFCASSADTRPRTSSGNQPQHFGDGTRLSIL.

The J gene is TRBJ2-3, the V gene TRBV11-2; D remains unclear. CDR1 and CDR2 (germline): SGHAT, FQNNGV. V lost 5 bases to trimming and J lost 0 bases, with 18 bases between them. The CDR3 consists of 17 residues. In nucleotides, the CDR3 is TGTGCCAGCAGCCCAACGGTCAGCATCGCTAGCACAGATACGCAGTATTTT. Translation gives CASSPTVSIASTDTQYF.

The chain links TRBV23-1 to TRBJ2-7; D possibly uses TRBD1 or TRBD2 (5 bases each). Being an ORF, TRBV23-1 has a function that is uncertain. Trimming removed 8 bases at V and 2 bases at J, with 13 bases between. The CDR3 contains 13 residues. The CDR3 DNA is TGCGCCAGCCCCACCGGGACCACCTACGAGCAGTACTTC. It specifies CASPTGTTYEQYF.

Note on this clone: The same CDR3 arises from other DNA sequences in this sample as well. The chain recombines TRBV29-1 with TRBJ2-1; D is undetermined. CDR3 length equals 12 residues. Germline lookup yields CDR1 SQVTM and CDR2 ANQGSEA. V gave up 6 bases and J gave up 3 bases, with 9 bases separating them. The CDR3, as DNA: TGCAGCGTGCGCACTGGCTACAATGAGCAGTTCTTC. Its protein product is CSVRTGYNEQFF.

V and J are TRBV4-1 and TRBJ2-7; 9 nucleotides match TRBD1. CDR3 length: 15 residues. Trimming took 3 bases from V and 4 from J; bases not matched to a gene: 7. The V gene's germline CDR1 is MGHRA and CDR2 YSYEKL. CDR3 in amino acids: CASSQLPGQGYEQYF. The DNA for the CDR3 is TGCGCCAGCAGCCAGCTACCGGGACAGGGTTACGAGCAGTACTTC.

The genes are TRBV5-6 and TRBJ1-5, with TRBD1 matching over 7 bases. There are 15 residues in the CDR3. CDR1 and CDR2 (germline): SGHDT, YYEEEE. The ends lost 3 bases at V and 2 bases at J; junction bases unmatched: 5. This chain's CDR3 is CASSSPDRGNQPQHF. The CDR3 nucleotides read TGTGCCAGCAGCTCCCCAGACAGGGGCAATCAGCCCCAGCATTTT.

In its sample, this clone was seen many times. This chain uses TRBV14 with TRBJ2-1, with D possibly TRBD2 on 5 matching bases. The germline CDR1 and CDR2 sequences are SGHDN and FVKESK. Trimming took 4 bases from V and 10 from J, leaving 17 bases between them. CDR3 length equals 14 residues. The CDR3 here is CASSPTHRGIEQFF. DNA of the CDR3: TGTGCCAGCAGCCCGACTCACCGGGGAATAGAGCAGTTCTTC.

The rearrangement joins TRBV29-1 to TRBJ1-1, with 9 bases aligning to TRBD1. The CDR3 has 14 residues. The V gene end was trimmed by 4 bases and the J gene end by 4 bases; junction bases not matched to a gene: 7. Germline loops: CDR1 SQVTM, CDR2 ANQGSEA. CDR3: CSVAGTGSSTEAFF. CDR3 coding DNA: TGCAGCGTTGCGGGGACAGGGTCTAGCACTGAAGCTTTCTTT.